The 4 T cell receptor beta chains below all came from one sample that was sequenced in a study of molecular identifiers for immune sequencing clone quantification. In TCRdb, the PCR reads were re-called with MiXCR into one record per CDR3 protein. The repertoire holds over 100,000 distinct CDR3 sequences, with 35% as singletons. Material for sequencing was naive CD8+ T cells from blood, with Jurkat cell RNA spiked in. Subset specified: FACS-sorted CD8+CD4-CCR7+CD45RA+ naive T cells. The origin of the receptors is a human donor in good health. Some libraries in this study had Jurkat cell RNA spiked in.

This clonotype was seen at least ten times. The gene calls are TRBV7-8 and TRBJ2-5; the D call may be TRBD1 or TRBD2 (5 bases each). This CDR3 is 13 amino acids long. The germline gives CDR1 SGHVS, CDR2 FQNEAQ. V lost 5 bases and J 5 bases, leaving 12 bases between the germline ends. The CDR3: CASSRGPSETQYF. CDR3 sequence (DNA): TGTGCCAGCAGCCGGGGACCATCCGAGACCCAGTACTTC.

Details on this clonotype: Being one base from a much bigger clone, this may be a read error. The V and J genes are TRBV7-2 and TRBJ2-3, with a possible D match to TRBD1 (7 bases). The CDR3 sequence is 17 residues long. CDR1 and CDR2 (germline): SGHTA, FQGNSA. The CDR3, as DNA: TGTGCCAGCAGCTTCATCACCAACAGGGGAGGCACAGATTCGCAGTATTTT. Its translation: CASSFITNRGGTDSQYF.

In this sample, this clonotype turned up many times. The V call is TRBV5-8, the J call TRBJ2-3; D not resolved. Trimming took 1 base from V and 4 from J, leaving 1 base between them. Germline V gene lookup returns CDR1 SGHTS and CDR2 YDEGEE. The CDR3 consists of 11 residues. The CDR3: CASSLPDTQYF. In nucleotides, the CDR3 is TGTGCCAGCAGCTTGCCAGATACGCAGTATTTT.

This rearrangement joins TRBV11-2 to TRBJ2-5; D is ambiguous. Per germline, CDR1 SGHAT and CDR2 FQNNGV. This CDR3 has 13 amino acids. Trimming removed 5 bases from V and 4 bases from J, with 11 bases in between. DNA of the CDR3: TGTGCCAGCAGCCTTACTTACGCAGAGACCCAGTACTTC. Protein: CASSLTYAETQYF.